This TCR beta chain came from a study of somatic mutations in cytotoxic T cells in rheumatoid arthritis. About the research overall: Sorting by flow gave nearly 100% purity for some V beta antibody-stained T-cell populations, including V beta1+ cells sequenced for TCRB. Study-wide findings and caveats: About an eighth of the roughly 60 patients had a largest CD8+ clone above 20% of CD8+ cells.

Data came from immunoSEQ multiplex PCR; TCRdb stores just in-frame clones and leaves some out. The sample shows 15,000 to 20,000 clones, about 80% of them seen only once. As to this clone: As yet, its antigen is unknown.

The material sequenced was CD8+ T cells sorted from blood. The clonotype comes from an adult with rheumatoid arthritis.

CDR3 DNA sequence: TGTGCCAGCAGGGACAGCGGCCTGCAAGGCTACACCTTC. Its translation is CASRDSGLQGYTF. The chain joins TRBV6-1 to TRBJ1-2, with TRBD1 as a possible D gene (6 bases). The germline CDR1 and CDR2 sequences are MNHNS and SASEGT. The CDR3 is 13 amino acids. Trimming left V 6 bases short and J 8 bases short, with 16 bases between.